The clone carrying this T cell receptor beta chain was seen ten or more times. Its antigen is as yet unknown. The sample is drawn from a study of T cells in Graves' hyperthyroidism and ophthalmopathy. Findings and limits, study-wide: Most expanded thyroid clonotypes above 0.001 also appeared in blood. Stable hyperthyroidism was separated from ophthalmopathy by a model based on 13 V-J features.

The CDR3 spans 17 residues. J lost 6 bases, V lost 6 bases, and 16 bases had no gene match. Germline loops: CDR1 MNHEY, CDR2 SMNVEV (reference sequence). TCR beta CDR3 regions were amplified from RNA transcripts. TCR CDR3 regions were first amplified by RT-PCR with HTBI primers. TCRdb fed the multiplex PCR reads into MiXCR, producing one record per CDR3 protein. The sample records under 400,000 distinct CDR3 sequences, roughly 25% being singletons. The patients, who ranged from 18 to 65 in age, presented with newly diagnosed hyperthyroidism lasting under 2 months. Sequencing was carried out using blood. The sequence was obtained from a man in his forties or fifties with Graves' hyperthyroidism. This chain uses TRBV27 with TRBJ2-1, with 8 bases identical to TRBD2. The CDR3 sequence is CASSHRPLGGRFNEQFF. CDR3 DNA: TGTGCCAGCAGCCATAGGCCCCTTGGCGGGAGGTTCAATGAGCAGTTCTTC.